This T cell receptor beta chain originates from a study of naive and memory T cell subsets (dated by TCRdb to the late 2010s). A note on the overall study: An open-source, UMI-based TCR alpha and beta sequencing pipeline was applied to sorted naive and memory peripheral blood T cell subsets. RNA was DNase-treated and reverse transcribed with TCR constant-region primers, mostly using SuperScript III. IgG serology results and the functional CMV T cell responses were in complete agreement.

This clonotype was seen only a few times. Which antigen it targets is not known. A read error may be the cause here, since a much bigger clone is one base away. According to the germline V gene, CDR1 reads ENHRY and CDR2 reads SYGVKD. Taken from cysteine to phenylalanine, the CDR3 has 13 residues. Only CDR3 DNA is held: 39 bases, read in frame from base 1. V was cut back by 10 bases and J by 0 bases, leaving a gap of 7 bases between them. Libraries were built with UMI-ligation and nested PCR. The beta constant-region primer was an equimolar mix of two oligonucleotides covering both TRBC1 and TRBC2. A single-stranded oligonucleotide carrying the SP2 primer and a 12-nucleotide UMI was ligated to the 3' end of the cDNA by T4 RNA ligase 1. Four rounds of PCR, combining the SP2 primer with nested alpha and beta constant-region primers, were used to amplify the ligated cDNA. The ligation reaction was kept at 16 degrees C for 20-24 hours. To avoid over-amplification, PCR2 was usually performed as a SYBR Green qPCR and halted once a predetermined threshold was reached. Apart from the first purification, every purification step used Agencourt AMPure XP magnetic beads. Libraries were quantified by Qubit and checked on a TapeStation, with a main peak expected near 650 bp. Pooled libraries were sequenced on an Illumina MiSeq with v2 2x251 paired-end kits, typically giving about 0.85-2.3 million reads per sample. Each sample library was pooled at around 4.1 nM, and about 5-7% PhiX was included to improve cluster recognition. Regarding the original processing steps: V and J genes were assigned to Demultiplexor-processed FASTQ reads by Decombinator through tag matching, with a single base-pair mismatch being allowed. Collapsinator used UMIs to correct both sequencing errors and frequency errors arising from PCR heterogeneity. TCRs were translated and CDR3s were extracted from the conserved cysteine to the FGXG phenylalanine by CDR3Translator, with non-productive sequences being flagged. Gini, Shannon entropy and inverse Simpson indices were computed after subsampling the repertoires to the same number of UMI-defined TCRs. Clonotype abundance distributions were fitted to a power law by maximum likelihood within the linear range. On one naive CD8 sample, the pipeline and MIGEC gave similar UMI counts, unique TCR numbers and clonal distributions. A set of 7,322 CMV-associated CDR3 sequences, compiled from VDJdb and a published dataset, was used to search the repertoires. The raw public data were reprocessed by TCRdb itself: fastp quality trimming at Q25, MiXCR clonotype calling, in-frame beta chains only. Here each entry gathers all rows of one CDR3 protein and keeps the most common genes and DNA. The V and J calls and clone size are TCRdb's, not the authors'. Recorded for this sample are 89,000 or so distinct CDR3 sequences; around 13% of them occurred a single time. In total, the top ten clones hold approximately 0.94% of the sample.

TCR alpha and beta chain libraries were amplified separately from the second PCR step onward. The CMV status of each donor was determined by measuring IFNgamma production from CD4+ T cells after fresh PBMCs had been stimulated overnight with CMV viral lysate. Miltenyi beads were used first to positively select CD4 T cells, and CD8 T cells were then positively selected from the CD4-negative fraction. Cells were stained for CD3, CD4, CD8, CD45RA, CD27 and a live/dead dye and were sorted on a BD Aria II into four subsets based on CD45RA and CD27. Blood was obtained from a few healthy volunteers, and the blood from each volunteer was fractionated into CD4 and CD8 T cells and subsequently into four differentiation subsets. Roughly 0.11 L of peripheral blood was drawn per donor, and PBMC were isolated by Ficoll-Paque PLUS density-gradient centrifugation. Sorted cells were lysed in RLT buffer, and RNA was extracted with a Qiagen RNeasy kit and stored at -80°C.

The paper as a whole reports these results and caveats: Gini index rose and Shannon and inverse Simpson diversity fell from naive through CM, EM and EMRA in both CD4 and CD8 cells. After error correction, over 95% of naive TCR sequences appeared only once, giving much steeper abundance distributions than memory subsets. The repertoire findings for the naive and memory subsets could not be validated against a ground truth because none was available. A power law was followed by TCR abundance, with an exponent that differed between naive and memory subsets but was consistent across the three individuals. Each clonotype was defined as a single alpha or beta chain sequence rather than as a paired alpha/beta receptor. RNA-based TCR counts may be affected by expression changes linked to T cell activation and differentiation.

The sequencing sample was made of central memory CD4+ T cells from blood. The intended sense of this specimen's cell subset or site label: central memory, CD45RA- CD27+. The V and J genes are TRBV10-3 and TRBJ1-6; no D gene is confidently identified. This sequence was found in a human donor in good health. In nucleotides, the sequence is TGTGCCACCCGGGACTCCTATAATTCACCCCTCCACTTT. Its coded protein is CATRDSYNSPLHF.